This T cell receptor beta chain was sequenced for a study of control samples from healthy donors and cancer patients. Looked up from germline, CDR1 is MNHEY and CDR2 is SVGAGI. The germline V and J ends were trimmed by 4 bases and 7 bases, with 10 bases remaining between them. The CDR3 runs 12 residues. Generated by immunoSEQ multiplex PCR, the TCRdb table keeps only in-frame clones and is missing some. Here the sample spans about 100,000 clones, 80% to 95% being singletons. This sequence was found in a man aged 18 to 35 in good health. The chain carries TRBV6-5 and TRBJ1-1; D is uncertain. Sequencing was performed on blood. The CDR3 sequence: CASSFNSGEAFF. CDR3 bases: TGTGCCAGCAGTTTCAACAGCGGTGAAGCTTTCTTT.